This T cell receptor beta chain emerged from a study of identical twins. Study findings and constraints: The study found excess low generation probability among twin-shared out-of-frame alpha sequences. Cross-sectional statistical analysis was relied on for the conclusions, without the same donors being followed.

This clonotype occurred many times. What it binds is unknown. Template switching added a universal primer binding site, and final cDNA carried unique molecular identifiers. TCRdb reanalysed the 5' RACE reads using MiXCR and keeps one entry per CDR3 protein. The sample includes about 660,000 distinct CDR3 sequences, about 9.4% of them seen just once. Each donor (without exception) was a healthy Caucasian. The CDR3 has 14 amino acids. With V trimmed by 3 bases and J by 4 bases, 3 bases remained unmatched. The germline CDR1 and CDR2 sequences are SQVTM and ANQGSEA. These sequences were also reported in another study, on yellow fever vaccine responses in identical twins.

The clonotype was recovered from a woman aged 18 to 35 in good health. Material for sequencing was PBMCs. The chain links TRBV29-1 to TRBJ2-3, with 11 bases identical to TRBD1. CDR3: CSVDRTGGADTQYF. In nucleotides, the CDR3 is TGCAGCGTTGATAGGACAGGGGGCGCAGATACGCAGTATTTT.